This T cell receptor (beta chain) originates from a study of T cell responses to AZD1222 COVID-19 vaccine. This clone came up once. The CDR3 totals 15 residues. V gave up 5 bases and J gave up 6 bases; unmatched junction bases: 9. Germline loops: CDR1 SGHVS, CDR2 FNYEAQ. TCRdb's table, derived via immunoSEQ multiplex PCR, lists solely in-frame clones and lacks some. The sample carries 120,000 or so clones, more than 80% recorded once. Here the sequenced sample was peripheral blood, taken 28 days after the second dose of the MenACWY control vaccine. The chain is built from TRBV7-6 and TRBJ1-2; TRBD1 aligns across 10 bases. The TCR was taken from an adult who received the MenACWY meningococcal vaccine as a control. This CDR3 reads CASSAQGQGLDGYTF. The CDR3 coding sequence is TGTGCCAGCAGCGCACAGGGACAGGGGTTAGATGGCTACACCTTC.